This T cell receptor beta chain is drawn from a study of low-dose radiotherapy and immunotherapy resistance in tumors. Regarding time point: before trial treatment. This CDR3 is built from 15 residues. Germline V CDR1 and CDR2: MNHEY, SVGEGT. V gave up 6 bases and J gave up 4 bases, with 13 bases separating them. Alpha and beta chains were covered, as first-strand cDNA relied on TRAV- and TRBV-specific primers. The TCRs were subjected to amplification over around 18 PCR cycles employing a constant-region primer in conjunction with a V-primer adapter. Via MiXCR, TCRdb re-called the reads, giving one row per CDR3 protein. Of more than 45,000 distinct CDR3 sequences in the sample, under 30% were seen once.

The chain carries TRBV6-2 or TRBV6-3 and TRBJ2-6; D may be TRBD1 (6 bases). Material: PBMCs, obtained before treatment. The source is a male donor with prostate cancer. In DNA form, the CDR3 reads TGTGCCAGCAGGGTACAGGGTGGGGGGGCCAACGTCCTGACTTTC. Encoded protein: CASRVQGGGANVLTF.